This T cell receptor beta chain was captured by sequencing in a study of blood T cell repertoires in COVID-19. Overall study context: The samples span acute and convalescent COVID-19 from the United States, Italy and Spain. T cells, B-cell-depleted T cells, or PBMCs provided the cDNA or gDNA that served as material.

Germline V gene sequence: CDR1 MDHEN, CDR2 SYDVKM. The CDR3 contains 15 residues. Trimming left V 3 bases short and J 6 bases short, with 18 bases between. This clone appeared a single time. Per the original methods: Quantification of nucleated cells was approximated via reference gene primer amplification. Only in-frame clones appear in the TCRdb table, and some are missing; sequencing was by immunoSEQ multiplex PCR. The V and J calls and clone size were taken over from that table, and D and trimming were inferred from the DNA. In the table there are fewer than 90,000 clones, about 85% of which are singletons.

The sample taken for sequencing was peripheral blood. The chain recombines TRBV28 with TRBJ2-7; tentatively, D is TRBD2 (6 bases). This sequence was found in a man aged 65 to 85 with active COVID-19. The CDR3 spells CASSFIGGNHAEQYF. CDR3 sequence (DNA): TGTGCCAGCAGTTTTATCGGCGGGAACCACGCCGAGCAGTACTTC. The full variable domain, rest sourced from reference TRBV28 and TRBJ2-7, is DVKVTQSSRYLVKRTGEKVFLECVQDMDHENMFWYRQDPGLGLRLIYFSYDVKMKEKGDIPEGYSVSREKKERFSLILESASTNQTSMYLCASSFIGGNHAEQYFGPGTRLTVT.